This T cell receptor beta chain was captured in a study of human T cells and chemical hapten exposure. Study information: Small discrepancies in pooled library volume mainly accounted for the varying TCR yields per sample.

Trimming cost V 6 bases and J 0 bases, with 12 bases left between them. In germline, CDR1 is DFQATT, CDR2 SNEGSKA (reference sequence). This CDR3 contains 13 residues. Unique molecular identifiers were attached to individual cDNA molecules within the library. Original processing methods: Individual samples carried between roughly 23,224 and 750,000 TCRs, with roughly 95,000 as the median. Each CDR3 protein gets one entry after TCRdb re-called the 5' RACE reads with MiXCR. These V and J calls rely on TCRdb rather than the paper's analysis. The sample lists about 81,000 distinct CDR3 sequences; approximately 15% were seen once. Blood, whole and unfractionated, served as the source for total RNA extraction.

The chain joins TRBV20-1 to TRBJ2-7; D ambiguous. This sequence originates from a female donor in good health. CDR3 loop: CSARMSLSYEQYF. For the CDR3, the DNA is TGCAGTGCCAGGATGAGTCTCTCCTACGAGCAGTACTTC.